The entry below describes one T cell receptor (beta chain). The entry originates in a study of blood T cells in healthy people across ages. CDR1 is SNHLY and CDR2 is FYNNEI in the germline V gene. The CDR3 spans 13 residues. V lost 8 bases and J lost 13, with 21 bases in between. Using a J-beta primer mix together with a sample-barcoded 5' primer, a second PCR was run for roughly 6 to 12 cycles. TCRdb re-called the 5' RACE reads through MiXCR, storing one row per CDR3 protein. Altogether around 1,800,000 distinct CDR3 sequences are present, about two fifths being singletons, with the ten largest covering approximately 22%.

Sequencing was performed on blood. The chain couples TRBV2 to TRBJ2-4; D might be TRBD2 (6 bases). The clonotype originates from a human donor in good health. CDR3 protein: CASRRDRGIEQYF. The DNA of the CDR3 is TGTGCCAGCCGCAGGGACCGGGGGATTGAGCAGTACTTC.